The 25 T cell receptor beta chains given below trace back to one sample, sequenced in a study of CD8+ T cells in alopecia areata (dated by TCRdb to between 2017 and 2018). The library was built by means of the immunoSEQ multiplex PCR assay. RNA was extracted from all samples and reverse transcribed into cDNA, which served as template for TCR sequencing. Drawn from immuneACCESS, this table holds only the in-frame rearrangements with V and J called that TCRdb kept. Clones are partly lost; checked studies trace under half to an unresolved V gene and leave the rest unexplained. The sample includes fewer than 350,000 clones, with more than 45% observed a single time. Around 1.8% of the sample belongs to the ten largest clones. According to the study, the label for this sample's time point signals: 24 weeks on oral tofacitinib. In the paper's terms, the treatment or condition label means: oral pan-JAK inhibitor, 5-10 mg twice daily.

The sample in question was CD4+ T cells sorted from blood, obtained at week 24, from a patient treated with tofacitinib. The receptor set was obtained from a human donor with alopecia areata.

The V call is TRBV7-2, the J call TRBJ1-2; the D gene is possibly TRBD1 (5 bases). Germline CDR1 SGHTA, CDR2 FQGNSA. V lost 5 bases and J lost 5, with 12 bases in between. The CDR3 loop spans 13 amino acids. CDR3 protein: CASSPRQMYGYTF. In DNA form, the CDR3 reads TGTGCCAGCAGCCCGAGACAGATGTATGGCTACACCTTC.

Only a few counts were recorded for this clone. The V call is TRBV4-1, the J call TRBJ1-5, with D hard to call. There are 15 residues in the CDR3. The V end was cut by 0 bases, the J end by 1 base, with 7 bases between. Germline values: CDR1 MGHRA, CDR2 YSYEKL. The CDR3 here is CASSQDGRSNQPQHF. In DNA form, the CDR3 reads TGCGCCAGCAGCCAAGACGGACGGAGCAATCAGCCCCAGCATTTT.

CDR3 nucleotide sequence: TGTGCCAGCAGCCAAGAGCTACAGGGGAACTACGAGCAGTACTTC. Its translation is CASSQELQGNYEQYF. The V call is TRBV4-2, the J call TRBJ2-7, with TRBD1 matching 7 bases. CDR1 and CDR2 from the germline V gene are LGHNA and YNFKEQ. The CDR3 has 15 amino acids. Trimming removed 0 bases from V and 3 bases from J; junction bases left unmatched: 5.

This clone was recorded once. CDR3 sequence (DNA): TGCGCCAGCAGCCCGGGGGGCATCAATGAGCAGTTCTTC. It is translated as CASSPGGINEQFF. J is TRBJ2-1 and V is TRBV5-1; tentative D call: TRBD2 (7 bases). The CDR3 contains 13 residues. V was cut by 4 bases and J by 6 bases, with 11 bases left in between. Germline assignment: CDR1 SGHRS and CDR2 YFSETQ.

The chain has TRBV27 and TRBJ2-1, with TRBD2 identical over 9 bases. The trim removed 11 bases at V and 4 bases at J, leaving 6 bases unmatched. The CDR3 covers 13 residues. In germline, CDR1 is MNHEY, CDR2 SMNVEV (reference sequence). The CDR3 spells CAPVAGGYNEQFF. The CDR3 DNA is TGTGCCCCTGTGGCGGGGGGGTACAATGAGCAGTTCTTC.

This chain links TRBV30 with TRBJ2-5; 7 bases align to TRBD1. CDR1 is GTSNPN and CDR2 is SVGIG in the germline V gene (reference sequence). Trimming took 1 base from V and 2 from J; bases not matched to a gene: 10. The CDR3 extends over 16 amino acids. CDR3 residues: CAWSASRTGRQETQYF. The CDR3 coding sequence is TGTGCCTGGAGTGCCTCGCGGACAGGCCGACAAGAGACCCAGTACTTC.

This clone has just a few counts. The chain uses TRBV11-2 and TRBJ2-7, with TRBD2 matching over 8 bases. CDR1 and CDR2 (germline): SGHAT, FQNNGV. V shed 4 bases and J 6 bases; nucleotides not matched to a gene: 8. CDR3 size: 14 residues. The CDR3 nucleotides are TGTGCCAGCAGCTCGCTCGGGGGGGCCGGCGAGCAGTACTTC. Its protein product is CASSSLGGAGEQYF.

V and J are TRBV2 and TRBJ2-5; the match to TRBD1 covers 9 bases. With 4 bases clipped from V and 4 bases from J, the junction kept 7 bases outside the gene matches. The CDR3 runs to 15 residues. Germline V gives CDR1 SNHLY, CDR2 FYNNEI. The CDR3 nucleotides read TGTGCCAGCAGTGCTACGCCGGGACAGGGAGAGACCCAGTACTTC. Translation: CASSATPGQGETQYF.

The chain is built from TRBV21-1 and TRBJ1-5. TRBV21-1 is given as a pseudogene. This CDR3 is built from 16 residues. CDR3 bases: TGTGCCAGCAGCAGGGGCGGGGAAGAAGCCAATCAGCCCCAGCATTTT. Its protein is CASSRGGEEANQPQHF.

This chain links TRBV5-1 with TRBJ1-1; D gene uncertain. The CDR3 extends over 13 amino acids. Deletions cut 3 bases from V and 1 base from J, with 7 bases between. Germline-derived CDR1 and CDR2 are SGHRS and YFSETQ. The CDR3 protein is CASSWAANTEAFF. As DNA, the CDR3 is TGCGCCAGCAGCTGGGCGGCGAACACTGAAGCTTTCTTT.

This chain links TRBV9 with TRBJ2-5; 9 nucleotides agree with TRBD2. This CDR3 has 14 amino acids. Germline V gives CDR1 SGDLS, CDR2 YYNGEE. J was trimmed by 3 bases and V by 3 bases; bases with no gene match: 3. This CDR3 is CASSARTSEETQYF. For the CDR3, the DNA is TGTGCCAGCAGCGCAAGGACTAGCGAAGAGACCCAGTACTTC.

This chain joins TRBV28 and TRBJ1-2; D is perhaps TRBD1 (6 bases). CDR3 length equals 12 residues. The V end lost 6 bases, the J end lost 4 bases, and 9 bases lay between the germline ends. CDR1 and CDR2 (germline): MDHEN, SYDVKM. Written as DNA, the CDR3 is TGTGCCAGCAGCTGGACAGTCTATGGCTACACCTTC. As protein: CASSWTVYGYTF.

The CDR3 region has the DNA TGTGCCATCAAGACGGATACGCAGTATTTT. Amino acid sequence: CAIKTDTQYF. The rearrangement joins TRBV10-3 to TRBJ2-3, with D uncertain. This CDR3 has 10 residues. The germline V gene encodes CDR1 ENHRY and CDR2 SYGVKD. V dropped 7 bases and J dropped 6 bases, with 5 bases sitting between them.

As concerns this clone: This same CDR3 is encoded by further DNA sequences in the sample. The rearrangement joins TRBV29-1 to TRBJ1-1; D is possibly TRBD1 (6 bases). This CDR3 has 12 residues. Looked up from germline, CDR1 is SQVTM and CDR2 is ANQGSEA. The V end lost 5 bases, the J end lost 1 base, and 8 bases lay between the germline ends. The chain's CDR3 is CSVSRGNTEAFF. Here the CDR3 DNA reads TGCAGCGTTTCCAGGGGGAACACTGAAGCTTTCTTT.

The chain uses TRBV5-4 and TRBJ2-2; 14 bases align to TRBD2. Germline V gene sequence: CDR1 SGHNT, CDR2 YYREEE (reference sequence). The CDR3 totals 16 residues. V lost 4 bases and J lost 4; bases outside the gene matches: 3. CDR3 in DNA: TGTGCCAGCAGCCAGGGACTAGCGGGGGCCACCGGGGAGCTGTTTTTT. Translation: CASSQGLAGATGELFF.

J is TRBJ2-6 and V is TRBV25-1; 8 bases fit TRBD1. The CDR3 covers 17 residues. With V trimmed by 4 bases and J by 0 bases, 5 bases remained unmatched. The germline V gene has CDR1 MGHDK and CDR2 SYGVNS. The CDR3 DNA reads as TGTGCCAGCAGTGTGACAGGGGCCCTCTCTGGGGCCAACGTCCTGACTTTC. Translation: CASSVTGALSGANVLTF.

In its sample, this clone was seen a few times. The CDR3 DNA sequence: TGCGCCAGCAGCCAAGATCTGAACAGTTACTATGGCTACACCTTC. Its translation is CASSQDLNSYYGYTF. The V call is TRBV4-3, the J call TRBJ1-2; D ambiguous. The CDR3 runs to 15 residues. CDR1 is LGHNA and CDR2 is YSLEER in the germline V gene. V was shortened by 0 bases and J by 3 bases, with 11 bases between the two germline ends.

This clone is a singleton in its sample. This chain uses TRBV7-9 with TRBJ2-1, with 13 bases aligning to TRBD2. Trimming took 4 bases from V and 10 from J; bases not matched to a gene: 7. This CDR3 comprises 15 residues. Germline CDR1 SEHNR, CDR2 FQNEAQ (reference sequence). The CDR3 sequence: CASSSGLAGLGEQFF. The CDR3 coding sequence is TGTGCCAGCAGCTCGGGACTAGCGGGGCTAGGGGAGCAGTTCTTC.

J is TRBJ2-7 and V is TRBV2; D ambiguous. The length of the CDR3 is 12 residues. Trimming pared 7 bases from V and 6 bases from J, leaving 13 bases between. CDR1 is SNHLY and CDR2 is FYNNEI in the germline V gene. This CDR3 reads CASNPVRGEQYF. In DNA, the CDR3 is TGTGCCAGCAATCCTGTCAGAGGCGAGCAGTACTTC.

The CDR3 nucleotides are TGTGCCAGCAGCGACACACTAGCGGGGTCCCCCTACGAGCAGTACTTC. This encodes CASSDTLAGSPYEQYF. The chain links TRBV9 to TRBJ2-7; TRBD2 matches at 10 bases. The V gene end was trimmed by 3 bases and the J gene end by 2 bases; junction bases not matched to a gene: 8. Germline CDR1 reads SGDLS; CDR2 reads YYNGEE. The CDR3 length is 16 residues.

This clone has a handful of counts. The V and J genes are TRBV4-1 and TRBJ1-2; 7 nucleotides align to TRBD1. CDR3 length: 13 residues. The germline V gene has CDR1 MGHRA and CDR2 YSYEKL. V lost 1 base, J lost 6 bases, and 2 bases stayed unmatched. In DNA, the CDR3 is TGCGCCAGCAGCCAAGGAGACAGGGATGGCTACACCTTC. Translated, it gives CASSQGDRDGYTF.

The chain combines TRBV7-9 with TRBJ2-4, with 7 bases that match TRBD1. With V trimmed by 3 bases and J by 10 bases, 3 bases remained unmatched. This CDR3 comprises 12 residues. Germline CDR1 is SEHNR and CDR2 is FQNEAQ (reference sequence). The CDR3: CASSFTGEIQYF. CDR3 bases: TGTGCCAGCAGCTTCACAGGGGAAATTCAGTACTTC. Together with reference TRBV7-9 and TRBJ2-4, the CDR3 gives the full variable domain: DTGVSQNPRHKITKRGQNVTFRCDPISEHNRLYWYRQTLGQGPEFLTYFQNEAQLEKSRLLSDRFSAERPKGSFSTLEIQRTEQGDSAMYLCASSFTGEIQYFGAGTRLSVL.

In its sample, this clone was seen a few times. This rearrangement joins TRBV29-1 to TRBJ2-3, with unresolved D. The germline V gene encodes CDR1 SQVTM and CDR2 ANQGSEA. The CDR3 consists of 12 residues. Trimming removed 6 bases from V and 3 bases from J, with 10 bases in between. DNA for the CDR3: TGCAGCGTCGTCATGAGGACAGATACGCAGTATTTT. It translates to CSVVMRTDTQYF.

This clone was seen just once. The chain uses TRBV15 and TRBJ1-4; D is unclear. This CDR3 contains 15 residues. Trimming cost V 5 bases and J 4 bases, with 14 bases left between them. The V gene's germline CDR1 is LNHNV and CDR2 YYDKDF (reference sequence). As DNA, the CDR3 is TGTGCCACCAGCGACTCGACGGAGTATAATGAAAAACTGTTTTTT. It specifies CATSDSTEYNEKLFF.

The chain uses TRBV5-1 and TRBJ2-7; TRBD1 matches at 7 bases. The CDR3 is made up of 13 amino acids. The germline V gene has CDR1 SGHRS and CDR2 YFSETQ. V was clipped by 4 bases and J by 7 bases; unmatched bases: 8. CDR3 in amino acids: CASSPGTEQEQYF. The CDR3 region has the DNA TGCGCCAGCAGCCCCGGGACAGAGCAAGAGCAGTACTTC.